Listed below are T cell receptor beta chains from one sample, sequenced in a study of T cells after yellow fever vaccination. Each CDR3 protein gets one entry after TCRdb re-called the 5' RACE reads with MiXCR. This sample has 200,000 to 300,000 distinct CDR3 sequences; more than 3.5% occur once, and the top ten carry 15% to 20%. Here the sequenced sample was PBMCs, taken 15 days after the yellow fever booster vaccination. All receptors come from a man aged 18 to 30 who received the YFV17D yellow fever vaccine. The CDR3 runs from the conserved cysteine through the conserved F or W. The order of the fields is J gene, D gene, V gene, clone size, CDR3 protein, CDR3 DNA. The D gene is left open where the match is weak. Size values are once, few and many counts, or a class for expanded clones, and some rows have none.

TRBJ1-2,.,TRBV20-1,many,CSGWAGQDGYTF,TGCAGTGGATGGGCGGGACAAGATGGCTACACCTTC
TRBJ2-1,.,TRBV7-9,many,CASSFIQVTYNEQFF,TGTGCCAGCAGCTTTATTCAGGTAACCTACAATGAGCAGTTCTTC
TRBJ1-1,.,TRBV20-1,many,CSALKVGEAFF,TGCAGTGCTCTGAAGGTAGGGGAAGCTTTCTTT
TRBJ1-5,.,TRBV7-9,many,CASSLGGERPQHF,TGTGCCAGCAGCTTGGGCGGGGAAAGGCCCCAGCATTTT
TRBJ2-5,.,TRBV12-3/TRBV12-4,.,CASSRDTGTGETQYF,TGTGCCAGCAGTCGTGACACAGGCACGGGAGAGACCCAGTACTTC
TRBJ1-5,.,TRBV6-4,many,CASSETGFSQPQHF,TGTGCCAGCAGCGAAACAGGGTTTTCTCAGCCCCAGCATTTT
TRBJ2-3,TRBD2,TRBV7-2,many,CASSFQRGFTDTQYF,TGTGCCAGCAGCTTCCAGCGGGGGTTCACAGATACGCAGTATTTT
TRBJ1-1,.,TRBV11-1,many,CASSLGPGLNTEAFF,TGTGCCAGCAGCTTAGGTCCGGGCTTGAACACTGAAGCTTTCTTT
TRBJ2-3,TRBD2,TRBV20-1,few,CSARDLSGDSTDTQYF,TGCAGTGCTAGAGACCTTAGCGGGGATAGCACAGATACGCAGTATTTT
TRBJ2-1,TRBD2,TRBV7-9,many,CASSNRLAGGPYNEQFF,TGTGCCAGCAGCAACCGACTAGCGGGGGGGCCATACAATGAGCAGTTCTTC
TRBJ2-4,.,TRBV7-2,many,CASSSDRVGGIQYF,TGTGCCAGCAGCTCTGACAGGGTGGGGGGCATTCAGTACTTC
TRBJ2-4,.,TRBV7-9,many,CASSLSGGEGIQYF,TGTGCCAGCAGCTTATCAGGAGGGGAAGGCATTCAGTACTTC
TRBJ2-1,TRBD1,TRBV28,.,CASSFGGQGHNEQFF,TGTGCCAGCAGTTTCGGGGGACAGGGTCACAATGAGCAGTTCTTC
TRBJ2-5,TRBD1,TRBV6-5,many,CASSYPGQGSRETQYF,TGTGCCAGCAGTTATCCGGGACAGGGGAGTCGGGAGACCCAGTACTTC
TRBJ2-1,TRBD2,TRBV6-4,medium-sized,CASSGTSGTYNEQFF,TGTGCCAGCAGTGGGACTAGCGGAACCTACAATGAGCAGTTCTTC
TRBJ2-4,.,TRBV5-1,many,CASSPLDGGPKNIQYF,TGCGCCAGCAGCCCCTTGGACGGGGGCCCCAAAAACATTCAGTACTTC
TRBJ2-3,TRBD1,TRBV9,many,CASSVGGSTGASTDTQYF,TGTGCCAGCAGCGTAGGTGGAAGCACAGGGGCAAGCACAGATACGCAGTATTTT
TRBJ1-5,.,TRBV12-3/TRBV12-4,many,CASSLYREPQHF,TGTGCCAGCAGCCTCTACAGAGAGCCCCAGCATTTT
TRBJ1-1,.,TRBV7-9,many,CAGAGGTEAFF,TGTGCCGGGGCCGGAGGCACTGAAGCTTTCTTT
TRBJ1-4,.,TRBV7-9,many,CASSSRNEKLFF,TGTGCCAGCAGCTCCCGGAATGAAAAACTGTTTTTT
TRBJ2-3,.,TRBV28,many,CASSWGSGTDTQYF,TGTGCCAGCAGTTGGGGGTCGGGCACAGATACGCAGTATTTT
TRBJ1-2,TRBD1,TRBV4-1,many,CASSPRGDSAVYGYTF,TGCGCCAGCAGCCCCAGGGGGGATTCGGCAGTTTATGGCTACACCTTC
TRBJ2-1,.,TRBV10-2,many,CASTATENNEQFF,TGCGCCAGCACGGCGACAGAGAACAATGAGCAGTTCTTC
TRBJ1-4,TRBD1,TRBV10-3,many,CAISESNRGIGEKLFF,TGTGCCATCAGTGAGTCGAACAGGGGAATCGGCGAAAAACTGTTTTTT
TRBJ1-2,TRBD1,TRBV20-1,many,CSAPDRGRDYGYTF,TGCAGTGCGCCAGACAGGGGTAGAGACTATGGCTACACCTTC
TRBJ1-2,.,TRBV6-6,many,CASSPVQDGYGYTF,TGTGCCAGCAGCCCCGTCCAGGACGGATATGGCTACACCTTC
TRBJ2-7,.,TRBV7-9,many,CASSLPVSEQYF,TGTGCCAGCAGCTTACCGGTCAGCGAGCAGTACTTC
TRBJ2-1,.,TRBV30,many,CAWTAGLPPHYNEQFF,TGTGCCTGGACCGCGGGACTTCCCCCACACTACAATGAGCAGTTCTTC
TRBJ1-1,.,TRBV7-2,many,CASSHGQSNTEAFF,TGTGCCAGCAGCCACGGACAGTCGAACACTGAAGCTTTCTTT
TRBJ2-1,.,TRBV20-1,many,CSAGFGGDHNEQFF,TGCAGTGCCGGGTTTGGCGGGGATCACAATGAGCAGTTCTTC
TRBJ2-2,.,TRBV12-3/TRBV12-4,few,CASSPRGLATYSGELFF,TGTGCCAGCAGCCCTCGGGGTCTAGCGACTTATAGCGGGGAGCTGTTTTTT
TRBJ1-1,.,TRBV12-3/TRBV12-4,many,CASSRRGSRAFF,TGTGCCAGCAGTCGAAGGGGCTCGCGGGCTTTCTTT
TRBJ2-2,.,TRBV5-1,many,CASSLAAETGELFF,TGCGCCAGCAGCTTGGCCGCGGAAACCGGGGAGCTGTTTTTT
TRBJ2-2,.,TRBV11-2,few,CASSLVGLPGELFF,TGTGCCAGCAGCTTAGTCGGCCTGCCCGGGGAGCTGTTTTTT
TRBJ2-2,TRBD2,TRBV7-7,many,CASSTRLAGALNTGELFF,TGTGCTAGCAGCACCCGACTAGCGGGGGCCTTAAACACCGGGGAGCTGTTTTTT
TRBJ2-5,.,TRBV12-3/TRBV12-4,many,CASRDHQETQYF,TGTGCCAGCCGGGATCACCAAGAGACCCAGTACTTC
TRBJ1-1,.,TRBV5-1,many,CASSLGPLNTEAFF,TGCGCCAGCAGCTTGGGACCCTTGAACACTGAAGCTTTCTTT
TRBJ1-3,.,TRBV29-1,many,CSVGVGVGNTIYF,TGCAGCGTTGGGGTTGGGGTCGGAAACACCATATATTTT
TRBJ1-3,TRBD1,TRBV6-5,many,CASSSPRNDRDGNTIYF,TGTGCCAGCAGTTCACCCCGAAACGACAGGGACGGAAACACCATATATTTT
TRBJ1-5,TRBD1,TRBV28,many,CASSLGPKTGIGQPQHF,TGTGCCAGCAGTCTCGGACCTAAGACAGGGATCGGACAGCCCCAGCATTTT
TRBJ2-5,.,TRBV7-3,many,CASSLTRGKTQYF,TGTGCCAGCAGCTTAACCCGGGGGAAGACCCAGTACTTC
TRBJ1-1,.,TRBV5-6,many,CASSQFTGQVPNTEAFF,TGTGCCAGCAGCCAATTTACGGGGCAGGTACCGAACACTGAAGCTTTCTTT
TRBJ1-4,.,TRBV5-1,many,CASTPGARTNEKLFF,TGCGCCAGCACTCCGGGGGCCCGAACTAATGAAAAACTGTTTTTT
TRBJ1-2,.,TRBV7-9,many,CASSPDQGVDGYTF,TGTGCCAGCAGCCCCGATCAGGGCGTGGATGGCTACACCTTC
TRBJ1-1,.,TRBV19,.,CATKDPGTEAFF,TGTGCCACAAAAGACCCTGGCACTGAAGCTTTCTTT
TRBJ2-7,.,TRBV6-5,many,CASSYNRDSYEQYF,TGTGCCAGCAGTTACAACAGGGACTCCTACGAGCAGTACTTC
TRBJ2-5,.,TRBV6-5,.,CASSQNSGVRQETQYF,TGTGCCAGCAGCCAAAACTCGGGGGTTCGTCAAGAGACCCAGTACTTC
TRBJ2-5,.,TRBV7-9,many,CAGQGGRGQETQYF,TGTGCCGGTCAGGGGGGCCGAGGCCAAGAGACCCAGTACTTC
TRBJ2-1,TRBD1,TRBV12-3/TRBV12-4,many,CASRSTGNEQFF,TGTGCCAGCAGATCGACAGGGAATGAGCAGTTCTTC